Each of the 26 T cell receptor beta chains below was sequenced from the same sample in a study of T cell repertoires in cytomegalovirus infection (dated by TCRdb to about 2019). The sample was run on an Illumina HiSeq 1500. The public reads were quality trimmed at Q25 with fastp and then assembled into clones with MiXCR by TCRdb, keeping productive beta chains. Rows merge per CDR3 protein into single entries with the most common DNA and genes. The sample yields 200,000 to 250,000 distinct CDR3 sequences; over 20% were counted once. The top ten constitute 15% to 20% of the sample. The sample comprised CD8+ T cells from PBMCs. The receptors stem from a human donor in good health (CMV status not recorded). Some clones in this sample may be carry-over from other donors' samples.

The chain couples TRBV29-1 to TRBJ2-7; TRBD1 matches 8 bases. The germline V gene encodes CDR1 SQVTM and CDR2 ANQGSEA. The CDR3 loop spans 17 amino acids. Trimming at V came to 0 bases and at J to 3 bases, leaving 13 bases not matched to a gene. This CDR3 is CSVEEFRDGQGVYEQYF. CDR3 bases: TGCAGCGTTGAAGAATTTAGGGACGGACAGGGCGTCTACGAGCAGTACTTC.

The J gene is TRBJ1-1, the V gene TRBV30; TRBD1 matches 7 bases. There are 14 residues in the CDR3. The junction had 2 bases not matched to a gene; V was cut back by 1 base and J by 0 bases. The germline gives CDR1 GTSNPN, CDR2 SVGIG (reference sequence). The CDR3 spells CAWSGTGVNTEAFF. The CDR3 DNA follows: TGTGCCTGGAGTGGAACAGGGGTGAACACTGAAGCTTTCTTT.

The rearrangement uses TRBV11-2 and TRBJ2-5, with 13 bases matching TRBD2. Germline V gene data show CDR1 as SGHAT and CDR2 as FQNNGV. The CDR3 loop spans 18 amino acids. The junction had 9 bases not matched to a gene; V was cut back by 4 bases and J by 1 base. This CDR3 reads CASSSYITSGGAQETQYF. CDR3 in DNA: TGTGCCAGCAGCTCCTACATAACTAGCGGGGGGGCCCAAGAGACCCAGTACTTC.

This clonotype was seen a handful of times. The chain links TRBV6-2 or TRBV6-3 to TRBJ2-7; D ambiguous. Trimming shortened V by 4 bases and J by 2 bases, and 9 bases separated the two germline ends. From germline, CDR1 is MNHEY and CDR2 SVGEGT. This CDR3 is 13 amino acids long. The DNA for the CDR3 is TGTGCCAGCAGTTGGTCGGCCACCTACGAGCAGTACTTC. Its protein product is CASSWSATYEQYF.

About this clonotype itself: Sequence at one end of the junction differs from germline and may be a read error. This chain links TRBV29-1 with TRBJ2-1; TRBD2 matches 12 bases. The CDR3 length is 13 residues. Germline CDR1 and CDR2: SQVTM and ANQGSEA. CDR3 in DNA: TGCAGCGTTGAAGAGACTAGCGGGGGTTCTCTGGTCTTC. Translated, it gives CSVEETSGGSLVF.

This clonotype came up a few times. This chain joins TRBV5-1 and TRBJ1-1; D is uncertain. The germline CDR1 and CDR2 sequences are SGHRS and YFSETQ. The CDR3 runs 13 residues. V was trimmed by 0 bases and J by 6 bases, leaving 9 bases between them. DNA for the CDR3: TGCGCCAGCAGCTTGGTTGGGAAGGCTGAAGCTTTCTTT. This sequence encodes CASSLVGKAEAFF.

This clonotype has ten or more counts. V usage is TRBV7-8 and J usage is TRBJ1-1; D is unresolved. CDR1 SGHVS and CDR2 FQNEAQ come from the germline V gene. The ends were cut back, 1 base at V and 1 base at J, with 7 bases in the middle. This CDR3 has 14 residues. CDR3 coding DNA: TGTGCCAGCAGCTTAGACAGCTCGAACACTGAAGCTTTCTTT. Translated: CASSLDSSNTEAFF.

This clonotype turned up a few times. The V and J genes are TRBV7-4 and TRBJ2-7; 7 bases line up with TRBD1. This CDR3 spans 15 amino acids. Germline V gives CDR1 SGHVT, CDR2 SQSDAQ. Trimming removed 4 bases from V and 3 bases from J; junction bases left unmatched: 9. CDR3 nucleotides: TGTGCCAGCAGCTCACCGGGACAGCGGAACTACGAGCAGTACTTC. It is translated as CASSSPGQRNYEQYF.

This clonotype was detected a few times. The gene calls are TRBV7-9 and TRBJ2-1; D is possibly TRBD1 or TRBD2 (5 bases each). Trimming shortened V by 4 bases and J by 0 bases, and 13 bases separated the two germline ends. This CDR3 has 16 amino acids. In germline, CDR1 is SEHNR, CDR2 FQNEAQ (reference sequence). The CDR3 sequence: CASSWGIALSYNEQFF. CDR3 sequence (DNA): TGTGCCAGCAGCTGGGGGATCGCTCTCTCCTACAATGAGCAGTTCTTC.

This clonotype has ten or more counts. The V call is TRBV7-9, the J call TRBJ1-4; no definite D call. With 7 bases removed from V and 6 bases from J, the gap between germline ends came to 12 bases. In germline, CDR1 is SEHNR, CDR2 FQNEAQ (reference sequence). The CDR3 consists of 13 residues. CDR3 region: CASMGGPDEKLFF. CDR3 sequence (DNA): TGTGCCAGCATGGGAGGTCCTGATGAAAAACTGTTTTTT.

This clonotype was picked up a small number of times. The gene calls are TRBV24-1 and TRBJ2-1; TRBD1 matches 8 bases. The J segment lost 4 bases and the V segment lost 0 bases, leaving 1 base of the junction unmatched. Germline CDR1 is KGHDR and CDR2 is SFDVKD. CDR3 length equals 15 residues. Here the CDR3 DNA reads TGTGCCACCAGTGATTTGCGGGACAGGTACAATGAGCAGTTCTTC. This translates into CATSDLRDRYNEQFF.

This clonotype has just a few counts. The rearrangement links TRBV2 to TRBJ1-4; D not resolved. The V end lost 3 bases, the J end lost 3 bases, and 11 bases lay between the germline ends. This CDR3 has 15 amino acids. CDR1 SNHLY and CDR2 FYNNEI come from the germline V gene. The CDR3 reads CASSDAFPPNEKLFF. The CDR3 DNA is TGTGCCAGCAGTGACGCCTTTCCTCCTAATGAAAAACTGTTTTTT. Complete variable domain (other parts from reference TRBV2 and TRBJ1-4): EPEVTQTPSHQVTQMGQEVILRCVPISNHLYFYWYRQILGQKVEFLVSFYNNEISEKSEIFDDQFSVERPDGSNFTLKIRSTKLEDSAMYFCASSDAFPPNEKLFFGSGTQLSVL.

This clonotype ranks as medium-sized. The chain joins TRBV7-9 to TRBJ2-7; 9 nucleotides match TRBD1. J was trimmed by 7 bases and V by 2 bases; bases with no gene match: 12. The CDR3 covers 16 residues. CDR1 SEHNR and CDR2 FQNEAQ come from the germline V gene (reference sequence). In DNA form, the CDR3 reads TGTGCCAGCAGCTTACCGCGGGACAGGGCGGTCTTGGAGCAGTACTTC. It translates to CASSLPRDRAVLEQYF.

The J gene is TRBJ2-1, the V gene TRBV13; 11 bases agree with TRBD2. Trimming took 0 bases from V and 6 from J; bases not matched to a gene: 7. The CDR3 covers 17 residues. Germline V gene sequence: CDR1 PRHDT, CDR2 FYEKMQ (reference sequence). The CDR3 DNA is TGTGCCAGCAGCTTAGGCCTAAGTCTAGCGGGGGGCAATGAGCAGTTCTTC. Residues: CASSLGLSLAGGNEQFF.

This clonotype has a count of ten or more. The chain combines TRBV7-8 with TRBJ1-1; maybe TRBD1 (5 bases). The germline V and J ends were trimmed by 6 bases and 1 base, with 12 bases remaining between them. Looked up from germline, CDR1 is SGHVS and CDR2 is FQNEAQ. This CDR3 is 14 amino acids long. CDR3 sequence reads: CASSRAGRNTEAFF. CDR3 bases: TGTGCCAGCAGTAGGGCAGGGAGGAACACTGAAGCTTTCTTT.

The genes are TRBV15 and TRBJ2-3, with 8 positions matching TRBD2. The V segment lost 4 bases and the J segment 2 bases; nucleotides outside the gene matches: 11. In germline, CDR1 is LNHNV, CDR2 YYDKDF (reference sequence). This CDR3 spans 17 amino acids. This CDR3 reads CATSTDSGEPDTDTQYF. CDR3 in DNA: TGTGCCACCAGCACCGATAGCGGGGAGCCAGACACAGATACGCAGTATTTT.

This chain uses TRBV20-1 with TRBJ1-1, with D tentatively TRBD1 (5 bases). V dropped 1 base and J dropped 4 bases, with 13 bases sitting between them. The CDR3 spans 14 residues. Germline-derived CDR1 and CDR2 are DFQATT and SNEGSKA (reference sequence). The CDR3 protein is CSARVIWGSTEAFF. DNA for the CDR3: TGCAGTGCTAGAGTAATTTGGGGGAGCACTGAAGCTTTCTTT.

V gene TRBV20-1 combines with J gene TRBJ2-1; 8 bases fit TRBD2. V dropped 6 bases and J dropped 5; count of bases not matched to a gene: 15. The CDR3 is 16 amino acids. Germline-derived CDR1 and CDR2 are DFQATT and SNEGSKA (reference sequence). CDR3 bases: TGCAGTGCCGACCTCCTCGCAGCGGGGGCCGACAATGAGCAGTTCTTC. This translates into CSADLLAAGADNEQFF.

There are many counts of this clonotype. The rearrangement links TRBV4-1 to TRBJ2-7; D gene uncertain. Trimming left V 1 base short and J 2 bases short, with 12 bases between. The CDR3 is made up of 15 amino acids. CDR1 MGHRA and CDR2 YSYEKL come from the germline V gene. The CDR3 sequence is CASSQGNLLTYEQYF. CDR3 sequence (DNA): TGCGCCAGCAGCCAAGGTAACCTGTTAACCTACGAGCAGTACTTC.

The chain has TRBV10-3 and TRBJ2-5; no clear D. The germline V and J ends were trimmed by 2 bases and 2 bases, with 3 bases remaining between them. CDR3 size: 12 residues. Germline CDR1 reads ENHRY; CDR2 reads SYGVKD. The DNA of the CDR3 is TGTGCCATCAGTGAGGCACAAGAGACCCAGTACTTC. This encodes CAISEAQETQYF.

The chain is built from TRBV5-6 and TRBJ2-1; TRBD2 matches 7 bases. Germline values: CDR1 SGHDT, CDR2 YYEEEE. The length of the CDR3 is 16 residues. The trim removed 0 bases at V and 5 bases at J, leaving 8 bases unmatched. CDR3 bases: TGTGCCAGCAGCTTGGCCTGGGGGGGTACGAACAATGAGCAGTTCTTC. Translating it yields CASSLAWGGTNNEQFF.

The chain links TRBV19 to TRBJ1-3; D remains unclear. Trimming took 4 bases from V and 1 from J, leaving 8 bases between them. The CDR3 spans 14 residues. Germline V CDR1 and CDR2: LNHDA, SQIVND (reference sequence). The CDR3 loop reads CASSTKVSGNTIYF. Written as DNA, the CDR3 is TGTGCCAGTAGTACCAAGGTTTCTGGAAACACCATATATTTT. Looking up the rest from reference TRBV19 and TRBJ1-3 gives the full variable domain: DGGITQSPKYLFRKEGQNVTLSCEQNLNHDAMYWYRQDPGQGLRLIYYSQIVNDFQKGDIAEGYSVSREKKESFPLTVTSAQKNPTAFYLCASSTKVSGNTIYFGEGSWLTVV.

This clonotype has a handful of counts. J is TRBJ1-6 and V is TRBV14; D call uncertain. CDR3 length: 13 residues. Trimming pared 1 base from V and 9 bases from J, leaving 7 bases between. The germline gives CDR1 SGHDN, CDR2 FVKESK. Here the CDR3 DNA reads TGTGCCAGCAGCCAAGGCTATCCTTCACCCCTCCACTTT. It is translated as CASSQGYPSPLHF.

Only a few counts were recorded for this clonotype. The rearrangement joins TRBV29-1 to TRBJ1-1; TRBD1 is a possible D gene (6 bases). Germline CDR1 SQVTM, CDR2 ANQGSEA. Trimming took off 3 bases at V and 4 bases at J, with 15 bases between the two ends. The CDR3 is made up of 14 amino acids. The CDR3 DNA follows: TGCAGCGTTGAGAGGTCGGGGGCGGGCACTGAAGCTTTCTTT. It translates to CSVERSGAGTEAFF.

Only a few counts were recorded for this clonotype. The chain employs TRBV27 and TRBJ1-5; possible D gene TRBD1, 5 bases. The V and J ends lost 1 base and 2 bases respectively, with 9 bases between them. This CDR3 contains 15 residues. Germline V gives CDR1 MNHEY, CDR2 SMNVEV (reference sequence). DNA of the CDR3: TGTGCCAGCAGTTTATGGGGACTTGGCAATCAGCCCCAGCATTTT. Its translation: CASSLWGLGNQPQHF.

This clonotype was detected ten times or more. CDR3 protein: CASSPFGTGPYEQYF. CDR3 sequence (DNA): TGTGCCAGTAGCCCCTTCGGGACAGGACCCTACGAGCAGTACTTC. The V and J genes are TRBV19 and TRBJ2-7; 8 bases agree with TRBD1. The CDR3 spans 15 residues. The V gene's germline CDR1 is LNHDA and CDR2 SQIVND (reference sequence). Trimming cost V 6 bases and J 2 bases; bases outside gene matches: 9.